This entry describes one T cell receptor (beta chain). As yet, its antigen is unknown. This specimen comes from a study of OX40 agonist ivuxolimab in advanced cancers. The overall study: Antecedent anti-PD-1, anti-PD-L1 or anti-CTLA-4 therapy was permissible, with 40% having received some.

The CDR3 is made up of 16 amino acids. Germline values: CDR1 KGHSH, CDR2 LQKENI. V gave up 0 bases and J gave up 2 bases, with 12 bases separating them. Study-level results: Low normalized T-cell clonal expansion also characterized some of the nonresponders. At doses 0.1 to 3.0 mg/kg, CD4+ and CD8+ clones expanded. The study found that CD8+ T cells averaged more expanded clones than CD4+.

The data were produced by immunoSEQ multiplex PCR, yet TCRdb's version contains in-frame clones alone and is incomplete. Here the sample spans approximately 70,000 clones, roughly four fifths being singletons. The specimen was CD4+ or CD8+ T cells sorted from blood, collected in a trial of the OX40 agonist ivuxolimab. The gene calls are TRBV18 and TRBJ2-3; D perhaps matches TRBD2 (6 bases). This receptor was identified in an adult with an advanced solid tumor such as melanoma, head and neck, liver or kidney cancer. The CDR3 bases are TGTGCCAGCTCACCACCGGGAGTACTAGCCACAGATACGCAGTATTTT. Encoded protein: CASSPPGVLATDTQYF. The full variable domain, in which reference TRBV18 and TRBJ2-3 provide the parts outside the CDR3, is NAGVMQNPRHLVRRRGQEARLRCSPMKGHSHVYWYRQLPEEGLKFMVYLQKENIIDESGMPKERFSAEFPKEGPSILRIQQVVRGDSAAYFCASSPPGVLATDTQYFGPGTRLTVL.